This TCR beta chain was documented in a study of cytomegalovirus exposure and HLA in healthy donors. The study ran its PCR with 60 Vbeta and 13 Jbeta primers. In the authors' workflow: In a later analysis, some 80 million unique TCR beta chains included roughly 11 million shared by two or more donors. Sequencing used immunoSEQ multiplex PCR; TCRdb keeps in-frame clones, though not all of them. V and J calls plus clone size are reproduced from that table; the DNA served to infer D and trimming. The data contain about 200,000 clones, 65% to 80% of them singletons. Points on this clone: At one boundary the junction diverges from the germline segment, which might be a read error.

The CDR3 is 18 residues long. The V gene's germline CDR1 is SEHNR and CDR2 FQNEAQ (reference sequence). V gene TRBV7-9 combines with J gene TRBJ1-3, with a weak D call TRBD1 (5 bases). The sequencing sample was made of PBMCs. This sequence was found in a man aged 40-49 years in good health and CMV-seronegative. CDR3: CSSSSTLGQYYSGNTIYF. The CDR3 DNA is TGTTCCAGCAGCTCAACACTGGGGCAGTATTACTCTGGAAACACCATATATTTT.